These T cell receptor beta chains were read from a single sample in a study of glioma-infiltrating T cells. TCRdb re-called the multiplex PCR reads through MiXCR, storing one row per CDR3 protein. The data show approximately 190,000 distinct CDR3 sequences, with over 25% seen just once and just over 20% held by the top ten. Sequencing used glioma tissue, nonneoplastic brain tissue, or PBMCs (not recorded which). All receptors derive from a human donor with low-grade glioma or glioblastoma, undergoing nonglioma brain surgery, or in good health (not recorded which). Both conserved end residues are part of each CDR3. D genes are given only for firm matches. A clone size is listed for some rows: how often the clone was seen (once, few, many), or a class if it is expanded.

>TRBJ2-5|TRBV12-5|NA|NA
CASGFYLRDSAGLGTQYF
TGTGCTAGTGGTTTTTATTTACGCGACAGTGCAGGGCTAGGGACCCAGTACTTC
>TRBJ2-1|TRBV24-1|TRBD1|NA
CATSDTGGGSYNEQFF
TGTGCCACCAGTGACACAGGGGGTGGGAGCTACAATGAGCAGTTCTTC
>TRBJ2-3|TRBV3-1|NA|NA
CASSQEPPPLDTQYF
TGTGCCAGCAGCCAAGAACCCCCGCCGTTGGATACGCAGTATTTT
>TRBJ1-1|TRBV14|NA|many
CASKRLLNTEAFF
TGTGCCAGCAAACGGTTACTTAACACTGAAGCTTTCTTT
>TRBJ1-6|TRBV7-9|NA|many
CASNFGGTRNSPLHF
TGTGCCAGCAACTTCGGGGGAACGCGTAATTCACCCCTCCACTTT
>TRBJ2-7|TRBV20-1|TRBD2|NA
CSAERERPYEKYF
TGCAGTGCCGAGCGGGAGAGACCATACGAGAAGTACTTC
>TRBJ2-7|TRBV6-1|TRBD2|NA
CASRTRGRANEQYF
TGTGCCAGCAGGACTAGAGGGAGGGCCAATGAGCAGTACTTC
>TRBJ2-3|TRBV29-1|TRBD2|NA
CSVETGGGKDTQYF
TGCAGCGTTGAAACGGGGGGTGGCAAAGATACGCAGTATTTT
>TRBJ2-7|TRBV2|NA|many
CASSLQGSYEQYF
TGTGCCAGCAGTCTTCAGGGCTCCTACGAGCAGTACTTC
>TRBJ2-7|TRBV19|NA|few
CASSMERTKQYF
TGTGCCAGTAGTATGGAGCGGACAAAACAGTACTTC
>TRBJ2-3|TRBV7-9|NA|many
CASSPYGQGGPTDTQYF
TGTGCCAGCAGCCCTTATGGCCAAGGGGGTCCCACAGATACGCAGTATTTT
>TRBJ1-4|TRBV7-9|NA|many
CASSLGIGNEKLFF
TGTGCCAGCAGCTTAGGGATAGGGAATGAAAAACTGTTTTTT
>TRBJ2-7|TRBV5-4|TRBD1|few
CASRNQTGGEQYF
TGTGCCAGCAGAAATCAGACAGGGGGCGAGCAGTACTTC
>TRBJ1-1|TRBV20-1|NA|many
CSARVTTENTEAFF
TGCAGTGCTAGAGTTACAACGGAGAACACTGAAGCTTTCTTT
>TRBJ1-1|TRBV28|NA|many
CASSLVYEAFF
TGTGCCAGCAGTTTAGTGTATGAAGCTTTCTTT
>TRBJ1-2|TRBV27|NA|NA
CASSRTVSNYVYTF
TGTGCCAGCAGTAGGACAGTCTCTAACTATGTCTACACCTTC
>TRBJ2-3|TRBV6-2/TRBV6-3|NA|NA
CASSEARVADTQYF
TGTGCCAGCAGTGAGGCTCGAGTGGCAGATACGCAGTATTTT
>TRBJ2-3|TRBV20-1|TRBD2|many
CSAISGGDTQYF
TGCAGTGCTATCTCGGGAGGGGATACGCAGTATTTT
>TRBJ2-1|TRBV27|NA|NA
CASGSTMTEQFF
TGTGCCAGCGGCTCTACAATGACTGAGCAGTTCTTT
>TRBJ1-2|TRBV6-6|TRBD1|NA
CASSSGQLYGDTF
TGTGCCAGCAGCTCGGGACAGCTCTATGGCGACACCTTC
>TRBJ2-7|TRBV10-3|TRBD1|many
CAISRDSYEQYF
TGTGCCATCAGCCGGGACAGCTACGAGCAGTACTTC
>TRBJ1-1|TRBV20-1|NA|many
CSARDIRTALLGTEAFF
TGCAGTGCTAGAGATATTCGAACAGCTCTACTGGGCACTGAAGCTTTCTTT
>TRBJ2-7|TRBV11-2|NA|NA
CASSSGSGIYEQYF
TGTGCCAGCAGCTCCGGCAGCGGCATCTACGAGCAGTACTTC
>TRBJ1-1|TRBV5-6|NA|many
CASSLRGGGTEAFF
TGTGCCAGCAGCCTCCGGGGCGGTGGTACTGAAGCTTTCTTT
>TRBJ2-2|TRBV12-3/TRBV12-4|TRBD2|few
CASTEREAGELFF
TGTGCCAGTACGGAGCGGGAGGCCGGGGAGCTGTTTTTT
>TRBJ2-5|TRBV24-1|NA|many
CATSDLGRQETQYF
TGTGCCACCAGTGATTTGGGGCGGCAAGAGACCCAGTACTTC
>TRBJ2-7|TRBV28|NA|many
CASSLTGTYEQYF
TGTGCCAGCAGTTTAACAGGTACCTACGAGCAGTACTTC
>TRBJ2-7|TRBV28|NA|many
CASTLRARGEQYF
TGTGCCAGCACCCTTAGGGCTAGGGGCGAGCAGTACTTC
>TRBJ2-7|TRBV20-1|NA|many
CSARDPGRYEQYF
TGCAGTGCTAGAGATCCGGGCCGCTACGAGCAGTACTTC
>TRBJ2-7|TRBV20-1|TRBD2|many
CSASEGTSGSYEQYF
TGCAGTGCGAGCGAAGGGACTAGCGGGAGTTACGAGCAGTACTTC
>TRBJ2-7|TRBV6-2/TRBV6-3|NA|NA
CASSCPRLSIYEQYF
TGTGCCAGCAGTTGCCCGCGACTTTCGATCTACGAGCAGTACTTC
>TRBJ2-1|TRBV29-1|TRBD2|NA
CSVGLAGGRNEQFF
TGCAGCGTGGGACTAGCGGGAGGGAGAAATGAGCAGTTCTTC
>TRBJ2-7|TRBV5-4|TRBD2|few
CASSLVGLQSYEQYF
TGTGCCAGCAGCTTGGTGGGACTACAGTCCTACGAGCAGTACTTC
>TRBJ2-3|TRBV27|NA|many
CASSLSWGGADTQYF
TGTGCCAGCAGTTTATCTTGGGGCGGGGCGGATACGCAGTATTTT
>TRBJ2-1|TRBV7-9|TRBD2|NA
CASSSSSGSGNEQFF
TGTGCCAGCAGCTCCTCTAGCGGGAGCGGCAATGAGCAGTTCTTC
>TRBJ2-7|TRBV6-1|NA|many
CASSETPGDSEQYF
TGTGCCAGCAGTGAAACTCCAGGAGACTCTGAGCAGTACTTC
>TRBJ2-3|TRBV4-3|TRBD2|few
CASSPSPTREGVSDTQYF
TGCGCCAGCAGCCCTAGCCCCACGCGGGAGGGAGTCTCAGATACGCAGTATTTT
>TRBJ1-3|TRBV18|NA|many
CASSQGLSSGNTIYF
TGTGCCAGCAGCCAAGGACTAAGCTCTGGAAACACCATATATTTT
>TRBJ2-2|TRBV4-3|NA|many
CASSQEAGPNTGELFF
TGCGCCAGCAGCCAAGAGGCGGGTCCGAACACCGGGGAGCTGTTTTTT
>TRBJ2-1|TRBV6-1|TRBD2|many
CASTGGGAGGRNCHEQFF
TGTGCCAGCACCGGCGGGGGCGCGGGAGGCCGGAATTGCCATGAGCAGTTCTTC
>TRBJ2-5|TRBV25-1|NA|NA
CASIGGPETKYF
TGTGCAAGCATAGGGGGACCAGAGACCAAGTACTTC
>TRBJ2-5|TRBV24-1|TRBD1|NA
CATSSPQTGQETQYF
TGTGCCACCAGCTCACCCCAGACAGGGCAAGAGACCCAGTACTTC
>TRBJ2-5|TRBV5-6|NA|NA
CASSLEGPQETQYF
TGTGCCAGCAGCTTGGAAGGCCCGCAAGAGACCCAGTACTTC
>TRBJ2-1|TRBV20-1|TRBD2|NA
CSASTHAGGTYEQFF
TGCAGTGCTAGCACTCACGCGGGGGGGACCTACGAGCAGTTCTTC
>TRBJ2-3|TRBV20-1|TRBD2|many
CSALLSGGTDTQYF
TGCAGTGCTCTCCTTAGCGGGGGCACAGATACGCAGTATTTT
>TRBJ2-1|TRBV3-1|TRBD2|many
CASSQGETSGRANEQFF
TGTGCCAGCAGCCAAGGAGAGACTAGCGGGAGGGCCAATGAGCAGTTCTTC
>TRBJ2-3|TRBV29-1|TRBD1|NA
CSVRTGGYPDTQYF
TGCAGCGTTCGGACAGGGGGCTACCCAGATACGCAGTATTTT
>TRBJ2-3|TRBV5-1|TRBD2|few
CASTITSATDTQYF
TGCGCCAGCACTATTACTAGCGCCACAGATACGCAGTATTTT
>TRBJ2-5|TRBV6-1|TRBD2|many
CASSELAGTLYQETQYF
TGTGCCAGCAGTGAACTAGCGGGGACTCTGTACCAAGAGACCCAGTACTTC